This paragraph reports one TCR beta chain. The antigen is undetermined. Trimming cost V 5 bases and J 2 bases, with 15 bases left between them. The CDR3 is made up of 15 amino acids. Germline assignment: CDR1 LNHDA and CDR2 SQIVND (reference sequence). Adult Caucasians living in Nashville, Tennessee made up all of the donors. These data originate in a study of shared clonotypes between healthy human individuals. The study's findings and limits: Clonotype sharing across donors was expected to vary with sequencing depth. Naive subsets typically showed greater estimated richness than memory subsets.

Assay: immunoSEQ multiplex PCR; the TCRdb copy retains only in-frame clones and omits some. Of 740,000 or so clones in the sample, around 73% were seen once. V is TRBV19 and J is TRBJ2-5; D not resolved. Sequencing used memory CD4+ T cells sorted from blood. The subset here: CD45RA-negative fraction. This clonotype was sampled from a woman aged 25 to 39 in good health. The CDR3 sequence: CASSDQHQAQETQYF. The CDR3 DNA follows: TGTGCCAGTAGTGACCAACACCAGGCTCAAGAGACCCAGTACTTC.